These 14 T cell receptor beta chains came from one sample sequenced in a study of early T cells in non-severe SARS-CoV-2 infection. TCRdb passed the 5' RACE reads through MiXCR, listing each CDR3 protein once. Counted here are roughly 110,000 distinct CDR3 sequences, 11% occurring once; the ten biggest clones make up roughly 7.1%. Sequencing was done on a sample of whole blood. The origin of the receptors is an adult who was a healthcare worker with PCR-confirmed SARS-CoV-2 infection or an uninfected control (not recorded which).

This clonotype was observed many times. The chain recombines TRBV28 with TRBJ1-5, with D hard to call. The V and J ends lost 3 bases and 3 bases respectively, with 9 bases between them. Germline lookup yields CDR1 MDHEN and CDR2 SYDVKM. The CDR3 sequence is 14 residues long. The CDR3 nucleotides are TGTGCCAGCAGTTTGCGGGTACTCAATCAGCCCCAGCATTTT. Translation gives CASSLRVLNQPQHF.

The genes are TRBV14 and TRBJ2-2; 7 bases line up with TRBD1. J gave up 1 base and V 3 bases, and 2 bases lay outside the gene matches. Looked up from germline, CDR1 is SGHDN and CDR2 is FVKESK. This CDR3 comprises 15 residues. CDR3 bases: TGTGCCAGCAGCCATCCAGGGGGGAACACCGGGGAGCTGTTTTTT. It codes for CASSHPGGNTGELFF.

Note on this clonotype: This clone may be a read error of a much larger clone one base away. The rearrangement uses TRBV7-9 and TRBJ2-3; TRBD1 might be the D (6 bases). V dropped 2 bases and J dropped 7 bases, with 16 bases sitting between them. The CDR3 consists of 15 residues. Germline values: CDR1 SEHNR, CDR2 FQNEAQ (reference sequence). The CDR3 protein is CASSLNTGGTHTQYF. CDR3 nucleotide sequence: TGTGCCAGCAGCTTAAACACCGGTGGGACACATACGCAGTATTTT.

This clonotype was seen at least ten times. The chain employs TRBV3-1 and TRBJ1-4; D gene ambiguous. V was cut by 4 bases and J by 2 bases, with 8 bases left in between. CDR1 and CDR2 from the germline V gene are LGHDT and YNNKEL (reference sequence). The CDR3 contains 14 residues. The CDR3 DNA reads as TGTGCCAGCAGCCCCGATGGGACTAATGAAAAACTGTTTTTT. Protein product: CASSPDGTNEKLFF. Based on the CDR3 plus reference TRBV3-1 and TRBJ1-4, the full variable domain is DTAVSQTPKYLVTQMGNDKSIKCEQNLGHDTMYWYKQDSKKFLKIMFSYNNKELIINETVPNRFSPKSPDKAHLNLHINSLELGDSAVYFCASSPDGTNEKLFFGSGTQLSVL.

This clonotype was recorded a few times. The chain has TRBV6-5 and TRBJ2-1, with D possibly called TRBD1 or TRBD2 (5 bases each). Between the trimmed V and J ends, which lost 8 bases and 9 bases, there was a span of 14 bases. The V gene's germline CDR1 is MNHEY and CDR2 SVGAGI. The CDR3 extends over 12 amino acids. The CDR3 here is CASGSPRGEQFF. The DNA of the CDR3 is TGTGCCAGCGGGAGTCCGAGGGGTGAGCAGTTCTTC.

V usage is TRBV5-5 and J usage is TRBJ1-3; the D is unclear. The V end was cut by 6 bases, the J end by 0 bases, with 10 bases between. Germline V gives CDR1 SGHKS, CDR2 YYEKEE (reference sequence). This CDR3 is built from 14 residues. The CDR3 protein is CASTIQPSGNTIYF. CDR3 in DNA: TGTGCCAGCACTATACAGCCCTCTGGAAACACCATATATTTT. Supplemented by reference TRBV5-5 and TRBJ1-3, the full variable domain reads DAGVTQSPTHLIKTRGQQVTLRCSPISGHKSVSWYQQVLGQGPQFIFQYYEKEERGRGNFPDRFSARQFPNYSSELNVNALLLGDSALYLCASTIQPSGNTIYFGEGSWLTVV.

Note on this clonotype: This may be a read error: a much more frequent sequence differs by one nucleotide. This chain connects TRBV9 to TRBJ1-1, with D perhaps matching TRBD1 (5 bases). CDR1 is SGDLS, CDR2 YYNGEE, per germline. The CDR3 has 15 residues. CDR3: CASSPYFGTSEAAVF. The CDR3 nucleotides are TGTGCCAGCAGCCCCTACTTCGGGACTTCTGAGGCAGCTGTCTTT.

This clonotype turned up a few times. This sequence joins TRBV29-1 and TRBJ2-5; D perhaps matches TRBD2 (7 bases). This CDR3 is built from 15 residues. The germline V gene encodes CDR1 SQVTM and CDR2 ANQGSEA. Trimming shortened V by 6 bases and J by 2 bases, and 19 bases separated the two germline ends. The CDR3: CSVQNRAGVQETQYF. The CDR3, as DNA: TGCAGCGTCCAAAACAGGGCGGGGGTACAAGAGACCCAGTACTTC.

The chain is built from TRBV9 and TRBJ2-7; either TRBD1 or TRBD2 may fit D (6 bases each). Germline CDR1 reads SGDLS; CDR2 reads YYNGEE. V lost 0 bases and J lost 4, with 17 bases in between. The CDR3 runs 16 residues. Here the CDR3 DNA reads TGTGCCAGCAGCGTAGACCCAGGGGTCGGGGGATACGAGCAGTACTTC. Protein sequence: CASSVDPGVGGYEQYF.

The chain is built from TRBV19 and TRBJ1-5, with 7 bases that match TRBD1. The length of the CDR3 is 16 residues. Per the germline V gene, CDR1 is LNHDA and CDR2 is SQIVND (reference sequence). Trimming cost V 3 bases and J 4 bases; bases outside gene matches: 9. CDR3 nucleotide sequence: TGTGCCAGTAGTATCTCCCGACAGGGAAGGAATCAGCCCCAGCATTTT. Translation: CASSISRQGRNQPQHF.

The rearrangement links TRBV20-1 to TRBJ1-1; D not certain. V lost 4 bases, J lost 0 bases, and 12 bases lay in between. The CDR3 is made up of 14 amino acids. Germline lookup yields CDR1 DFQATT and CDR2 SNEGSKA (reference sequence). Here the CDR3 DNA reads TGCAGTGCTACCCCCAGGAGGATGAACACTGAAGCTTTCTTT. Translated, it gives CSATPRRMNTEAFF.

Only a few counts were recorded for this clonotype. The rearrangement joins TRBV12-3 or TRBV12-4 to TRBJ1-1; weak D call: TRBD1 (5 bases). The CDR3 is 15 residues long. The V end was cut by 6 bases, the J end by 4 bases, with 18 bases between. The CDR3 reads CASSLQELRGTEAFF. CDR3 DNA: TGTGCCAGCAGCCTACAGGAGTTGAGGGGCACTGAAGCTTTCTTT.

This clonotype has ten or more counts. The genes are TRBV7-9 and TRBJ2-5; TRBD2 matches at 9 bases. The CDR3 is made up of 16 amino acids. The V and J ends lost 1 base and 3 bases, in that order; junction bases with no gene match: 6. CDR1 and CDR2 from the germline V gene are SEHNR and FQNEAQ (reference sequence). The CDR3 nucleotides are TGTGCCAGCAGCTTAGTGTCTAGCGGGATCAAAGAGACCCAGTACTTC. Its translation is CASSLVSSGIKETQYF.

This rearrangement joins TRBV5-5 to TRBJ2-7; no clear D. The CDR3 runs to 16 residues. In germline, CDR1 is SGHKS, CDR2 YYEKEE (reference sequence). Trimming took 0 bases from V and 0 from J, leaving 13 bases between them. CDR3 nucleotides: TGTGCCAGCAGCTTGGATAGGCAGGTGGGCTCCTACGAGCAGTACTTC. Protein sequence: CASSLDRQVGSYEQYF.